This T cell receptor beta chain was identified in a study of T-cell memory formation after mild COVID-19. TCRdb recomputed calls from the 5' RACE reads with MiXCR, one row per CDR3 protein. This table has under 550,000 distinct CDR3 sequences, 15% to 20% appearing once. The CDR3 totals 16 residues. The germline gives CDR1 SGHRS, CDR2 YFSETQ. Trimming at V came to 0 bases and at J to 3 bases, leaving 7 bases not matched to a gene. In its sample, this clonotype was seen many times. The chain joins TRBV5-1 to TRBJ2-3; 7 bases fit TRBD2. Sequencing was performed on PBMCs or a T cell subset sorted from them (not recorded which). This clonotype was obtained from an adult woman who had mild COVID-19 (a few samples of this study predate the infection). Cell type and time point are not known. The CDR3 coding sequence is TGCGCCAGCAGCTTGGAGGGCGGGAGTAGAACAGATACGCAGTATTTT. Translated, it gives CASSLEGGSRTDTQYF.